This T cell receptor (beta chain) was sequenced in a study of human T cells and chemical hapten exposure. Study background: Diphenylcyclopropenone, dosed weekly to the scalp, was given to patients throughout the roughly 24-week study. Study-wide results and caveats: No alteration of TCRs above 1 in 1000 frequency was seen with DPC sensitization.

The time point denotes: patch test 2, 6 weeks after DPC sensitization. The treatment here: therapeutic diphenylcyclopropenone sensitization with weekly scalp DPC. For the library, individual cDNA molecules each received unique molecular identifiers. Using its own MiXCR run on the RACE reads, TCRdb lists one record per CDR3 protein. The table lists roughly 140,000 distinct CDR3 sequences, over 9.5% of them singletons. This clonotype was detected a few times. Its antigen is currently unknown. The ends lost 5 bases at V and 7 bases at J; junction bases unmatched: 8. CDR1 and CDR2 (germline): SGHDN, FVKESK. This CDR3 comprises 15 residues.

This sequence was found in a woman aged 45-59 years with alopecia areata. Some clones in this sample may be carry-over from other donors' samples. The V gene is TRBV14, the J gene TRBJ2-1; 10 nucleotides agree with TRBD2. The sequencing used whole blood, collected in connection with sensitization to the hapten diphenylcyclopropenone (DPC). The CDR3 sequence: CASSTPSGSGNEQFF. The CDR3 DNA is TGTGCCAGCAGCACGCCTAGCGGGAGTGGTAATGAGCAGTTCTTC.